A selection of T cell receptor beta chains follows, all from one sample in a study of shared clonotypes between healthy human individuals. Clones were sequenced by immunoSEQ multiplex PCR, and TCRdb holds only the in-frame ones, with some missing. The table includes about 320,000 clones, around nine tenths detected once. Sequenced input: memory CD8+ T cells sorted from blood. The source is a man aged 18 to 30 in good health. Each CDR3 is given without its conserved first and last residue. Each record gives: J gene, V gene, CDR3 protein.

j_gene: TRBJ2-7
v_gene: TRBV7-9
CDR3aa: ASSPQGMTYEQY

j_gene: TRBJ1-4
v_gene: TRBV4-2
CDR3aa: ASSPDRGQWCEKLF

j_gene: TRBJ1-1
v_gene: TRBV4-1
CDR3aa: ASSQSGTSPNTEAF

j_gene: TRBJ2-7
v_gene: TRBV28
CDR3aa: ASSLFPYEQY

j_gene: TRBJ2-1
v_gene: TRBV9
CDR3aa: ASSKAVVAGVNEQF

j_gene: TRBJ2-5
v_gene: TRBV28
CDR3aa: ASSPFWQETQY

j_gene: TRBJ2-7
v_gene: TRBV5-1
CDR3aa: ASSLNHEQY

j_gene: TRBJ1-6
v_gene: TRBV15
CDR3aa: ATSRDRDTYNSPLH

j_gene: TRBJ2-1
v_gene: TRBV2
CDR3aa: ASSGGEGATTDYNEQF

j_gene: TRBJ1-3
v_gene: TRBV6-1
CDR3aa: ASSEDKPISGNTIY

j_gene: TRBJ1-1
v_gene: TRBV9
CDR3aa: ASSVVPGDNTEAF

j_gene: TRBJ2-1
v_gene: TRBV4-3
CDR3aa: ASSQLHGGDNHNEQF

j_gene: TRBJ2-3
v_gene: TRBV7-6
CDR3aa: ASSLGVILDTQY

j_gene: TRBJ2-7
v_gene: TRBV6-5
CDR3aa: ASSSTSTYEQY

j_gene: TRBJ2-7
v_gene: TRBV9
CDR3aa: ASSAAGEQY

j_gene: TRBJ2-7
v_gene: TRBV5-4
CDR3aa: ASSSKDRRPSYEQY

j_gene: TRBJ2-2
v_gene: TRBV18
CDR3aa: ASSVPATGELF

j_gene: TRBJ2-3
v_gene: TRBV5-1
CDR3aa: ASSQALAGGRLWTDTQY

j_gene: TRBJ1-4
v_gene: TRBV6-5
CDR3aa: ASRGPANEKLF

j_gene: TRBJ2-7
v_gene: TRBV27
CDR3aa: ASKRQGSLDEQY

j_gene: TRBJ1-2
v_gene: TRBV6-1
CDR3aa: ASSEDNRYFYGYT

j_gene: TRBJ1-1
v_gene: TRBV15
CDR3aa: ATSRDKGASTEAF

j_gene: TRBJ1-4
v_gene: TRBV5-1
CDR3aa: ASSSGGEEKLF